These 3 T cell receptor beta chains were all obtained from the same sample, sequenced in a study of shared clonotypes between healthy human individuals (dated by TCRdb to about 2020). For the CD8 naive samples, CD45RO-negative cells were positively selected for CCR7, yielding a CD45RA+CCR7+ population from which TemRA cells were excluded. Library method: the immunoSEQ multiplex PCR assay. TCRdb provides this immuneACCESS table in a form limited to in-frame rearrangements. Some clones are lacking; in checked studies, under half of them reflect an unresolved V gene, and why the rest are absent is not known. Recorded for this sample are about 2 million clones; 85% to 95% of them occurred a single time. The ten top clones hold 0.85% to 1.3% of the sample. Sequences were obtained from naive CD8+ T cells sorted from blood. Read against the paper, the sample's cell subset or site label means: CD45RA+CCR7+. These receptors were obtained from a young man in good health.

The rearrangement links TRBV2 to TRBJ1-2; a weak D match, TRBD1 (5 bases). V was pared by 1 base and J by 4 bases, with 10 bases between. CDR1 and CDR2 from the germline V gene are SNHLY and FYNNEI. The CDR3 consists of 14 residues. This chain's CDR3 is CASSEVGESYGYTF. The CDR3 DNA is TGTGCCAGCAGTGAAGTGGGGGAGTCCTATGGCTACACCTTC.

The rearrangement links TRBV9 to TRBJ1-2; D gene uncertain. Germline V gives CDR1 SGDLS, CDR2 YYNGEE. Trimming shortened V by 0 bases and J by 5 bases, and 20 bases separated the two germline ends. The CDR3 has 17 residues. CDR3: CASSVVPTLSSGYGYTF. The CDR3 DNA is TGTGCCAGCAGCGTAGTCCCGACCCTCTCGTCGGGATATGGCTACACCTTC.

This clone has a single count. V is TRBV27 and J is TRBJ2-5; 7 nucleotides align to TRBD2. Germline-derived CDR1 and CDR2 are MNHEY and SMNVEV (reference sequence). The CDR3 spans 14 residues. Trimming took 4 bases from V and 3 from J; bases not matched to a gene: 5. The CDR3 sequence is CASSSSSGEETQYF. The CDR3 DNA sequence: TGTGCCAGCAGTTCATCTAGCGGTGAAGAGACCCAGTACTTC.